Detailed here is one TCR beta chain. This record belongs to a study of control samples from healthy donors and cancer patients. Profiling relied on immunoSEQ multiplex PCR, and the TCRdb table lists in-frame clones only, not all of them. This table holds about 130,000 clones, nearly 90% found once. CDR3 size: 15 residues. With 0 bases removed from V and 8 bases from J, the gap between germline ends came to 17 bases. The V gene's germline CDR1 is SGDLS and CDR2 YYNGEE. The chain recombines TRBV9 with TRBJ1-2; D is unresolved. Sequenced material: blood. The receptor was isolated from a man aged 50 to 60 in good health. The CDR3 DNA reads as TGTGCCAGCAGCGTAGCTCTGATCCCTGTGGAAGGCTACACCTTC. Translated, it gives CASSVALIPVEGYTF.